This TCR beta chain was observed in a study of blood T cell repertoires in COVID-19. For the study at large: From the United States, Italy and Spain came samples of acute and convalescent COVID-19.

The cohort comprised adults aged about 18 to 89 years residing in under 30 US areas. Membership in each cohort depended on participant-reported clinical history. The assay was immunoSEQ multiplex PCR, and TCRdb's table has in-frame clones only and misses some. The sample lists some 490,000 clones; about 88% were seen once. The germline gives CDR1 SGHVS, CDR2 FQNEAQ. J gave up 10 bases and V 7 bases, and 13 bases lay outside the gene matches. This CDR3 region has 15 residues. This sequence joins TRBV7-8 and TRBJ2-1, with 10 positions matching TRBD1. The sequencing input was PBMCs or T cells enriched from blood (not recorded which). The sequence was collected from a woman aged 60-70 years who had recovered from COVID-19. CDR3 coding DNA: TGTGCCAGCACCTCCACCGGGACAGGGGTTCGGGAGCAGTTCTTC. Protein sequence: CASTSTGTGVREQFF.